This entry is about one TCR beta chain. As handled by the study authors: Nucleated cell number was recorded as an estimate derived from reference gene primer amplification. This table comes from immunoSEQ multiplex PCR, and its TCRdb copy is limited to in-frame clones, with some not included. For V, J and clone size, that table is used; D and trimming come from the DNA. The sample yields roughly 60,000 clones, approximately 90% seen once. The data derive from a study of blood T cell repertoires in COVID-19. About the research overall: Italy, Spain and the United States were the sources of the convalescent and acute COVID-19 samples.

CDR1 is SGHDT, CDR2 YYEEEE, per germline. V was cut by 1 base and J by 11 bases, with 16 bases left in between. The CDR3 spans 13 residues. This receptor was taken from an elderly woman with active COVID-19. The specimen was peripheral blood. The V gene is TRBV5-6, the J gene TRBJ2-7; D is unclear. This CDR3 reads CASSLQTPLSKYV. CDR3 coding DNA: TGTGCCAGCAGCTTGCAGACACCCTTAAGTAAGTACGTC.